Listed below are T cell receptor beta chains from one sample, sequenced in a study of cytomegalovirus exposure and HLA in healthy donors. Sequenced by immunoSEQ multiplex PCR; TCRdb stores in-frame clones only, minus some. This repertoire shows some 200,000 clones, 70% to 85% found once; its top ten account for 0.5% to 0.7%. Sequencing was carried out using PBMCs. These receptor sequences come from a woman in her 40s in good health and CMV-seronegative. Each CDR3 is given with its conserved first and last residue. The D gene is left open where the match is weak.

CDR3 protein | J gene | D gene | V gene
CASSEFGNSPLHF | TRBJ1-6 | . | TRBV6-4
CASSQLAPGLTYNEQFF | TRBJ2-1 | TRBD2 | TRBV2
CASSGGEGAAYGYTF | TRBJ1-2 | TRBD1 | TRBV7-3
CASTPGRGVPDTQYF | TRBJ2-3 | . | TRBV5-1
CASSLLQGDYGYTF | TRBJ1-2 | TRBD1 | TRBV7-6
CASRAGGSMLGYTF | TRBJ1-2 | TRBD1 | TRBV28
CAARDSRISGNTIYF | TRBJ1-3 | TRBD1 | TRBV19
CASKEANSPLHF | TRBJ1-6 | . | TRBV6-5
CASSVVAAGQGEAFF | TRBJ1-1 | TRBD1 | TRBV9
CASSPLGGVNTGELFF | TRBJ2-2 | TRBD2 | TRBV5-1
CASSSPSREGHNSPLHF | TRBJ1-6 | . | TRBV27
CASSLKRGGTQYF | TRBJ2-3 | . | TRBV7-3
CASSPSRGQDTQYF | TRBJ2-3 | . | TRBV18
CATAERAGDTEAFF | TRBJ1-1 | . | TRBV6-5
CASSLRGRVTEAFF | TRBJ1-1 | TRBD1 | TRBV7-8
CASSSGQGPPYEQYF | TRBJ2-7 | TRBD1 | TRBV5-4
CASSSGSGGINSNQPQHF | TRBJ1-5 | . | TRBV7-2
CASSAGTGGPEQFF | TRBJ2-1 | TRBD1 | TRBV9
CASSESGLHRGTEAFF | TRBJ1-1 | TRBD1 | TRBV25-1
CASSHDLTGGYEQYF | TRBJ2-7 | . | TRBV4-1
CASSIGGTPAHF | TRBJ1-3 | . | TRBV19
CASSPTGDYGYTF | TRBJ1-2 | TRBD1 | TRBV6-6
CASSLALSNEQYF | TRBJ2-7 | . | TRBV5-1
CASSFTRGQSYGYTF | TRBJ1-2 | . | TRBV27
CASSGMSGNTDTQYF | TRBJ2-3 | . | TRBV25-1
CASPINKRRGQGTGELFF | TRBJ2-2 | . | TRBV23-1
CASSLEGTGGGEQYF | TRBJ2-7 | TRBD1 | TRBV5-1
CASSLRPARAEQPQHF | TRBJ1-5 | . | TRBV7-2